One and the same sample provided the 26 T cell receptor beta chains below, sequenced in a study of T cell repertoires in cytomegalovirus infection. Their antigens remain unidentified. TCRdb reprocessed the reads via MiXCR and lists one record per CDR3 protein. The data show roughly 570,000 distinct CDR3 sequences, with under 45% seen just once and about half held by the top ten. The sample consisted of cultured PBMCs, taken from culture after CMV antigen stimulation. Receptors were obtained from a human donor in good health (CMV status not recorded). Some clones in this sample may be carry-over from other donors' samples.

This chain connects TRBV7-6 to TRBJ1-1, with TRBD1 as a possible D gene (6 bases). The V gene's germline CDR1 is SGHVS and CDR2 FNYEAQ. The V end was cut by 6 bases, the J end by 0 bases, with 14 bases between. This CDR3 contains 15 residues. This CDR3 is CASSRSQGMNTEAFF. In nucleotides, the CDR3 is TGTGCCAGCAGTCGCTCACAGGGAATGAACACTGAAGCTTTCTTT. The whole variable domain, filled in from reference TRBV7-6 and TRBJ1-1, reads GAGVSQSPRYKVTKRGQDVALRCDPISGHVSLYWYRQALGQGPEFLTYFNYEAQQDKSGLPNDRFSAERPEGSISTLTIQRTEQRDSAMYRCASSRSQGMNTEAFFGQGTRLTVV.

The rearrangement joins TRBV19 to TRBJ2-7; no firm D call. Germline CDR1 LNHDA, CDR2 SQIVND (reference sequence). The V and J ends lost 4 bases and 5 bases respectively, with 18 bases between them. CDR3 length equals 15 residues. CDR3 loop: CASSKTALSFHEQYF. The CDR3 region has the DNA TGTGCCAGTAGTAAAACAGCGCTTTCTTTTCACGAGCAGTACTTC.

This chain joins TRBV28 and TRBJ2-1, with D perhaps TRBD1 (5 bases). The CDR3 contains 16 residues. V shed 4 bases and J shed 0 bases, with 13 bases lying between them. Germline CDR1 is MDHEN and CDR2 is SYDVKM. The chain's CDR3 is CASSSAQASSYNEQFF. The CDR3 DNA is TGTGCCAGCAGTTCAGCACAGGCCAGCTCCTACAATGAGCAGTTCTTC.

The CDR3 DNA is TGTGCCACCTCGAGGCTGGGAGGATTCACAGATACGCAGTATTTT. Translation: CATSRLGGFTDTQYF. The chain carries TRBV2 and TRBJ2-3, with a possible D match to TRBD2 (6 bases). The CDR3 runs to 15 residues. Trimming stripped 10 bases from V and 2 bases from J, with 19 bases between. Germline V lookup: CDR1 SNHLY, CDR2 FYNNEI.

The chain uses TRBV7-7 and TRBJ2-5; 12 nucleotides agree with TRBD2. The V gene end was trimmed by 5 bases and the J gene end by 5 bases; junction bases not matched to a gene: 6. Germline values: CDR1 SSHAT, CDR2 FNYEAQ (reference sequence). The CDR3 extends over 15 amino acids. The CDR3 DNA follows: TGTGCCAGCAGCCCCCGACTAGCGGGGGTGGAGACCCAGTACTTC. Translated, it gives CASSPRLAGVETQYF.

This clonotype was seen a handful of times. The rearrangement links TRBV7-2 to TRBJ2-7; D remains unclear. CDR3 length equals 13 residues. V was shortened by 2 bases and J by 2 bases, with 7 bases between the two germline ends. In germline, CDR1 is SGHTA, CDR2 FQGNSA. CDR3 in amino acids: CASSLRATYEQYF. For the CDR3, the DNA is TGTGCCAGCAGCTTACGGGCTACCTACGAGCAGTACTTC. The full variable domain, in which reference TRBV7-2 and TRBJ2-7 provide the parts outside the CDR3, is GAGVSQSPSNKVTEKGKDVELRCDPISGHTALYWYRQSLGQGLEFLIYFQGNSAPDKSGLPSDRFSAERTGGSVSTLTIQRTQQEDSAVYLCASSLRATYEQYFGPGTRLTVT.

The genes are TRBV2 and TRBJ2-6; tentatively, D is TRBD1 or TRBD2 (5 bases each). Germline V gene sequence: CDR1 SNHLY, CDR2 FYNNEI. V was shortened by 8 bases and J by 3 bases, with 11 bases between the two germline ends. This CDR3 is built from 14 residues. The CDR3 loop is CASSGTIGANVLTF. In DNA form, the CDR3 reads TGTGCCAGCTCCGGGACCATTGGGGCCAACGTCCTGACTTTC.

The CDR3 DNA is TGTGCCAGCAGCCCAGGACTAGCGGGAGCTGGAGAGACCCAGTACTTC. This sequence encodes CASSPGLAGAGETQYF. This chain connects TRBV7-2 to TRBJ2-5, with 13 bases that match TRBD2. Per germline, CDR1 SGHTA and CDR2 FQGNSA. V was clipped by 5 bases and J by 4 bases; unmatched bases: 7. There are 16 residues in the CDR3.

V gene TRBV7-9 combines with J gene TRBJ1-2, with TRBD1 identical over 12 bases. CDR3 length equals 15 residues. Germline V lookup: CDR1 SEHNR, CDR2 FQNEAQ (reference sequence). V gave up 5 bases and J gave up 7 bases; unmatched junction bases: 8. For the CDR3, the DNA is TGTGCCAGCAGCACCGGGACAGGGGGCTTTTTTGGCTACACCTTC. Translated: CASSTGTGGFFGYTF.

This chain links TRBV7-2 with TRBJ2-7, with D unresolved. The V end was cut by 5 bases, the J end by 3 bases, with 11 bases between. This CDR3 contains 13 residues. Germline V gene sequence: CDR1 SGHTA, CDR2 FQGNSA. Written as DNA, the CDR3 is TGTGCCAGCAGCGTAGGACCCGACTACGAGCAGTACTTC. It yields the protein CASSVGPDYEQYF.

This clonotype was recorded a few times. The chain is built from TRBV6-5 and TRBJ1-2, with 7 bases aligning to TRBD1. The germline gives CDR1 MNHEY, CDR2 SVGAGI. The CDR3 consists of 13 residues. With V trimmed by 4 bases and J by 8 bases, 7 bases remained unmatched. CDR3 DNA sequence: TGTGCCAGCAGTTTCCGGGACAGAAAAGGCTACACCTTC. Translation gives CASSFRDRKGYTF.

In this sample, this clonotype turned up a few times. The rearrangement links TRBV7-6 to TRBJ2-5; either TRBD1 or TRBD2 may supply D (5 bases each). The V end was cut by 5 bases, the J end by 5 bases, with 21 bases between. CDR3 length equals 16 residues. From germline, CDR1 is SGHVS and CDR2 FNYEAQ. The CDR3 DNA sequence: TGTGCCAGCAGCCCCCGGGACCTTATTGGGGCGGAGACCCAGTACTTC. Translation gives CASSPRDLIGAETQYF.

The chain carries TRBV5-1 and TRBJ2-3; 12 nucleotides line up with TRBD2. The CDR3 has 17 residues. Unmatched junction bases numbered 4, after V lost 1 base and J lost 1 base. Per the germline V gene, CDR1 is SGHRS and CDR2 is YFSETQ. CDR3 sequence: CASSLWLAGGGTDTQYF. CDR3 bases: TGCGCCAGCAGCTTGTGGCTAGCGGGAGGGGGCACAGATACGCAGTATTTT.

This clonotype was picked up a small number of times. This chain links TRBV28 with TRBJ2-6, with D hard to call. V shed 5 bases and J shed 7 bases, with 3 bases lying between them. Germline V CDR1 and CDR2: MDHEN, SYDVKM. The CDR3 length is 11 residues. CDR3 residues: CASSPANVLTF. CDR3 nucleotides: TGTGCCAGCAGTCCAGCCAACGTCCTGACTTTC.

V gene TRBV11-2 combines with J gene TRBJ2-7, with D unclear. From germline, CDR1 is SGHAT and CDR2 FQNNGV. V gave up 1 base and J gave up 1 base, with 11 bases separating them. The CDR3 covers 15 residues. The DNA of the CDR3 is TGTGCCAGCAGCTTAGTGTCCGGTCAGTCCTACGAGCAGTACTTC. It translates to CASSLVSGQSYEQYF.

Regarding this clonotype: Its ends do not fully match the called genes, so a read error is possible. The rearrangement links TRBV20-1 to TRBJ2-3, with no clear D. Per germline, CDR1 DFQATT and CDR2 SNEGSKA (reference sequence). The CDR3 is 11 residues long. CDR3 nucleotide sequence: TGCAGCGCTAAAGCCGTGGATACGCAGTATTTT. This sequence encodes CSAKAVDTQYF.

V and J are TRBV5-4 and TRBJ1-3; TRBD1 agrees at 7 bases. The CDR3 has 16 amino acids. Germline CDR1 SGHNT, CDR2 YYREEE (reference sequence). The junction had 7 bases not matched to a gene; V was cut back by 3 bases and J by 1 base. Written as DNA, the CDR3 is TGTGCCAGCAGCTCTGGGACAGCGAGATCTGGAAACACCATATATTTT. Encoded protein: CASSSGTARSGNTIYF.

This clonotype was observed a handful of times. The chain joins TRBV7-6 to TRBJ2-5; 10 positions match TRBD2. Unmatched junction bases numbered 4, after V lost 1 base and J lost 2 bases. CDR3 size: 16 residues. The V gene's germline CDR1 is SGHVS and CDR2 FNYEAQ. Written as DNA, the CDR3 is TGTGCCAGCAGCTTAGGGACTAGCGGAGATCAAGAGACCCAGTACTTC. Translating gives CASSLGTSGDQETQYF.

Concerning this clonotype itself: Germline and junction disagree at one end, which may indicate a read error. The J gene is TRBJ2-7, the V gene TRBV27, with a weak D call TRBD1 (6 bases). CDR1 is MNHEY and CDR2 is SMNVEV in the germline V gene (reference sequence). This CDR3 region has 11 residues. CDR3 in amino acids: CASGVVYEQYF. DNA for the CDR3: TGCGCCTCAGGGGTGGTCTACGAGCAGTACTTC.

This chain links TRBV6-1 with TRBJ1-5; D is uncertain. Germline loops: CDR1 MNHNS, CDR2 SASEGT. The CDR3 length is 14 residues. Trimming pared 2 bases from V and 4 bases from J, leaving 9 bases between. The CDR3 nucleotides are TGTGCCAGCAGTGAAACCCCGGGGAATCAGCCCCAGCATTTT. This encodes CASSETPGNQPQHF.

J is TRBJ1-2 and V is TRBV7-2; D not resolved. Germline loops: CDR1 SGHTA, CDR2 FQGNSA. The length of the CDR3 is 15 residues. Deletions cut 2 bases from V and 3 bases from J, with 13 bases between. CDR3 nucleotides: TGTGCCAGCAGCTTATCCCGCGGGGAGGACTATGGCTACACCTTC. Protein sequence: CASSLSRGEDYGYTF.

This chain joins TRBV19 and TRBJ2-7; tentatively, D is TRBD2 (6 bases). Between the trimmed V and J ends, which lost 5 bases and 3 bases, there was a span of 35 bases. CDR3 length: 21 amino acids. The germline V gene has CDR1 LNHDA and CDR2 SQIVND (reference sequence). In DNA form, the CDR3 reads TGTGCCAGTAGTCCCCTCCTCCTTTCGGCCGGGAGCCCATTCAAATTCTACGAGCAGTACTTC. Translated: CASSPLLLSAGSPFKFYEQYF. Full variable domain (outside the CDR3, taken from reference TRBV19 and TRBJ2-7): DGGITQSPKYLFRKEGQNVTLSCEQNLNHDAMYWYRQDPGQGLRLIYYSQIVNDFQKGDIAEGYSVSREKKESFPLTVTSAQKNPTAFYLCASSPLLLSAGSPFKFYEQYFGPGTRLTVT.

V is TRBV7-2 and J is TRBJ2-1; D is uncertain. This CDR3 has 12 residues. V was clipped by 1 base and J by 9 bases, with 7 bases between them. Germline loops: CDR1 SGHTA, CDR2 FQGNSA. The CDR3 reads CASSLDVVEQFF. For the CDR3, the DNA is TGTGCCAGCAGCTTAGATGTGGTTGAGCAGTTCTTC.

The chain links TRBV20-1 to TRBJ1-4; TRBD1 matches at 7 bases. The junction had 3 bases not matched to a gene; V was cut back by 5 bases and J by 9 bases. Germline CDR1 reads DFQATT; CDR2 reads SNEGSKA (reference sequence). This CDR3 is built from 11 residues. CDR3 residues: CSAGGQQKLFF. The CDR3 DNA sequence: TGCAGTGCTGGGGGACAGCAAAAACTGTTTTTT.

This clonotype was seen more than once but under ten times. The rearrangement joins TRBV7-2 to TRBJ2-1; D may be TRBD1 or TRBD2 (6 bases each). This CDR3 spans 15 amino acids. Germline values: CDR1 SGHTA, CDR2 FQGNSA. The V gene lost 5 bases and the J gene lost 2 bases, with 13 bases spanning the gap. The CDR3 loop reads CASSALGGPYNEQFF. The CDR3 region has the DNA TGTGCCAGCAGCGCCCTAGGGGGGCCCTACAATGAGCAGTTCTTC.

Ten or more counts support this clonotype. The chain carries TRBV7-8 and TRBJ1-1; 7 nucleotides match TRBD1. CDR1 is SGHVS, CDR2 FQNEAQ, per germline. The CDR3 sequence is 17 residues long. Trimming at V came to 7 bases and at J to 4 bases, leaving 18 bases not matched to a gene. DNA of the CDR3: TGTGCCAGCACCGGGAGGGGGAGGGGGCGAGGGGCCACTGAAGCTTTCTTT. Amino acid sequence: CASTGRGRGRGATEAFF.